This T cell receptor beta chain appears in the sequencing data of a study of response to subunit inactivated influenza vaccine. Note on this clonotype: The target antigen is unknown.

TCRdb fed the RT-PCR reads into MiXCR, producing one record per CDR3 protein. The sample shows 450,000 to 600,000 distinct CDR3 sequences, 6.5% to 8% of them seen only once. Study-level points and caveats: Authors suggested each seasonal flu vaccination may recruit only limited numbers of new T cells.

This clonotype was sampled from a man between 45 and 75 years old who received an inactivated influenza vaccine. The sample was PBMCs from blood, taken 23 to 25 months after vaccination.

CDR3 in DNA: TGCAGTGCTTCAAAGACTAGCGGGAGGGCCGACGAGCAGTACTTC. It encodes CSASKTSGRADEQYF. This sequence joins TRBV20-1 and TRBJ2-7; 14 bases are a match to TRBD2. V trimming: 5 bases; J trimming: 5 bases; junction bases outside the gene matches: 8. The V gene's germline CDR1 is DFQATT and CDR2 SNEGSKA (reference sequence). This CDR3 is 15 amino acids long.